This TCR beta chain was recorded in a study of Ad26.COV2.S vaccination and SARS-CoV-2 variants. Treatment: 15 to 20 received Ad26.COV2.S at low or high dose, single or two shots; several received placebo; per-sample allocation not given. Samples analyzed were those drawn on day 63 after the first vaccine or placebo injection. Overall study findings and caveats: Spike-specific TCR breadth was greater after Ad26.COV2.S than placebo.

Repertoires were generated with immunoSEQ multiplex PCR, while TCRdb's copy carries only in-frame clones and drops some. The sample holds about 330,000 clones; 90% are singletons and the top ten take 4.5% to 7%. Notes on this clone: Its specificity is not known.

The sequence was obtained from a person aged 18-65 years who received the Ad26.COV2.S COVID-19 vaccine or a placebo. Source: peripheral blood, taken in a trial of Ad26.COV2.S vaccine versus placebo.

CDR3 protein: CASSLPLGAEQETQYF. The DNA of the CDR3 is TGTGCCAGCAGCCTCCCCCTCGGGGCGGAACAAGAGACCCAGTACTTC. This rearrangement joins TRBV13 to TRBJ2-5; D could derive from TRBD1 or TRBD2 (5 bases each). Trimming cost V 5 bases and J 2 bases, with 18 bases left between them. Per germline, CDR1 PRHDT and CDR2 FYEKMQ (reference sequence). This CDR3 comprises 16 residues.